Reported below is one TCR beta chain. Its antigen is not known. The germline gives CDR1 LNHDA, CDR2 SQIVND (reference sequence). This CDR3 has 12 residues. The sample comes from a study of monozygotic twins with inflammatory bowel disease. The study, taken as a whole, reports: Reduced clonotype sharing with other individuals was observed in IBD patients relative to healthy twins, especially with disease activity.

TCR libraries were prepared from 3,500 to 4,500 ng total RNA each. Each UMI harboured a 6-nucleotide sample barcode and was appended via template switching. TCRdb reprocessed the 5' RACE reads, with one entry per CDR3 protein and no DNA. This sample contains about 380,000 distinct CDR3 sequences. Material for sequencing was blood. This sequence originates from a human donor with ulcerative colitis or Crohn's disease, or a healthy co-twin of an affected twin (not recorded which). This rearrangement joins TRBV19 to TRBJ1-2; the D call of TRBD1 rests on TCRdb alone, since no DNA is present to check it. CDR3 sequence reads: CASSTGVDGYTF.